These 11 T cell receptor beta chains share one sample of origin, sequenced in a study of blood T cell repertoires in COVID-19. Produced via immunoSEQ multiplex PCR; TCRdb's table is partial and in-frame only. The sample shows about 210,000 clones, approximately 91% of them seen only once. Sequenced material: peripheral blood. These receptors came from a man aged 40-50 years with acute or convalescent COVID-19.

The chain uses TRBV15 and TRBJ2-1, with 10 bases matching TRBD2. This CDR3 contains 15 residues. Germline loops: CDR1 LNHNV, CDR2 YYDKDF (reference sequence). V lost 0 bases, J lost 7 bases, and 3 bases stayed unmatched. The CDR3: CATSRELAGWNEQFF. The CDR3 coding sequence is TGTGCCACCAGCAGAGAACTAGCGGGATGGAATGAGCAGTTCTTC.

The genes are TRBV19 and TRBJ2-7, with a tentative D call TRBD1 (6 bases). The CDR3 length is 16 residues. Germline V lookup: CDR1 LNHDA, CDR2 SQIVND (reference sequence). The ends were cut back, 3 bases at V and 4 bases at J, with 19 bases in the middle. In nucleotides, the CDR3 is TGTGCCAGTAGTATGGCGCAGGGGCGGCTACGGTACGAGCAGTACTTC. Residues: CASSMAQGRLRYEQYF.

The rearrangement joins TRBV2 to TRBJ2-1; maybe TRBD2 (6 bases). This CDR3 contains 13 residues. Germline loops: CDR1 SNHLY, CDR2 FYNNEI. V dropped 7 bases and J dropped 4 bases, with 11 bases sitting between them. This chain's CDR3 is CASTGGFYNEQFF. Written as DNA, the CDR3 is TGTGCCAGCACCGGAGGGTTTTACAATGAGCAGTTCTTC.

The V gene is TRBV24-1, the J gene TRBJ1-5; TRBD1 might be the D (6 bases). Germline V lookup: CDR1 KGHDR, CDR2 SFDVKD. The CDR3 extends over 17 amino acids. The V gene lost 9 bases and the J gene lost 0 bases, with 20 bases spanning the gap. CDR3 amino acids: CATADRGRGNSNQPQHF. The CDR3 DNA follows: TGTGCCACCGCCGATCGAGGAAGGGGGAATAGCAATCAGCCCCAGCATTTT.

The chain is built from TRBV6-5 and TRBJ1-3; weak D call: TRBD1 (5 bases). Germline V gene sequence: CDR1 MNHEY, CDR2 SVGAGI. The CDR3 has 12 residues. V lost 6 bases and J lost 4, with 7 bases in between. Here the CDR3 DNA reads TGTGCCAGCAGGGGGCCGGGAAACACCATATATTTT. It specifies CASRGPGNTIYF.

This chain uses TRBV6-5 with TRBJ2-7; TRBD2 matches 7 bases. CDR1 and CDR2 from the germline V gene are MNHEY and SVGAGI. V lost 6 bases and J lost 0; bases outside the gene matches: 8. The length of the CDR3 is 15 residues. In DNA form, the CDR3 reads TGTGCCAGCAGCAACAGCGGGACGAGCTCCTACGAGCAGTACTTC. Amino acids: CASSNSGTSSYEQYF.

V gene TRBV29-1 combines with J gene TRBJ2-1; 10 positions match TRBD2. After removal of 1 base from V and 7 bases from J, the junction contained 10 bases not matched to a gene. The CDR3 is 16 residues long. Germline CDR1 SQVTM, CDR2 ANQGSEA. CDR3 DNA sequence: TGCAGCGTTGAAGTCCCATTAGCGGGAGGTAGGAATGAGCAGTTCTTC. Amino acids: CSVEVPLAGGRNEQFF.

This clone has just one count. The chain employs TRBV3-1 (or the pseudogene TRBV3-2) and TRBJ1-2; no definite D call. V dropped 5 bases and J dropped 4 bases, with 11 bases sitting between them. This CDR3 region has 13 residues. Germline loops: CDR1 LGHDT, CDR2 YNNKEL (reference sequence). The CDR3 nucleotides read TGTGCCAGCAGCAACGGAGGGAGCTATGGCTACACCTTC. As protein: CASSNGGSYGYTF.

The CDR3 DNA reads TGTGCCAGCAGCAAATGCACCCAGCCTCAGAGCGGGGGGTTTGGCAATGAGCAGTTCTTC. Protein sequence: CASSKCTQPQSGGFGNEQFF. The genes are TRBV21-1 and TRBJ2-1; the DNA was not used to check the table's D call, TRBD2. TRBV21-1 is termed a pseudogene. CDR3 length: 20 residues.

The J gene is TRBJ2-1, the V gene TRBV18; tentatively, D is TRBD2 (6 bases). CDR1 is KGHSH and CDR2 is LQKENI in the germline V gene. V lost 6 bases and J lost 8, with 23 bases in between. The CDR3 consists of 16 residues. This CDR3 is CASSRAFGGRSYEQFF. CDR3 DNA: TGTGCCAGCTCCCGAGCCTTTGGGGGGAGGAGTTATGAGCAGTTCTTC. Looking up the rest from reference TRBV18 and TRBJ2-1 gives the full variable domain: NAGVMQNPRHLVRRRGQEARLRCSPMKGHSHVYWYRQLPEEGLKFMVYLQKENIIDESGMPKERFSAEFPKEGPSILRIQQVVRGDSAAYFCASSRAFGGRSYEQFFGPGTRLTVL.

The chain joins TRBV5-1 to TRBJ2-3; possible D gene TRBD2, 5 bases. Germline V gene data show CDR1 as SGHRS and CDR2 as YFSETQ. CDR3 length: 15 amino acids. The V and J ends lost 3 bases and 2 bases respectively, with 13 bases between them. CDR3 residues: CASSSLGGLTDTQYF. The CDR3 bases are TGCGCCAGCAGCTCATTGGGCGGGCTCACAGATACGCAGTATTTT. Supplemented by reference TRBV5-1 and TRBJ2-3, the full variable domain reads KAGVTQTPRYLIKTRGQQVTLSCSPISGHRSVSWYQQTPGQGLQFLFEYFSETQRNKGNFPGRFSGRQFSNSRSEMNVSTLELGDSALYLCASSSLGGLTDTQYFGPGTRLTVL.